Reported below is one T cell receptor (beta chain). Authors' analysis steps: Reference gene primer amplification yielded estimated nucleated cell counts. Profiled with immunoSEQ multiplex PCR; TCRdb holds only in-frame clones, not every one. The V and J calls and the clone size are those of that table, but D and trimming were determined from the DNA. The table has tens of thousands of clones, around nine tenths seen once; the top ten hold approximately 15%. The data are from a study of blood T cell repertoires in COVID-19. Study overall: Italy, Spain and the United States were the sources of the convalescent and acute COVID-19 samples. T cells, B-cell-depleted T cells, or PBMCs provided the cDNA or gDNA that served as material.

The CDR3 runs 15 residues. Trimming removed 7 bases at V and 7 bases at J, with 19 bases between. This rearrangement joins TRBV23-1 to TRBJ1-4; tentatively, D is TRBD1 (5 bases). TRBV23-1 is designated an ORF whose function remains uncertain. The TCR sequence derives from a man between 65 and 79 years old with active or convalescent COVID-19. Sample: peripheral blood. The CDR3 is CASTDRGEGGEKLFF. DNA for the CDR3: TGCGCCAGCACCGATCGGGGGGAGGGAGGTGAAAAACTGTTTTTT.